The source of this T cell receptor (beta chain) is a study of T cell responses to AZD1222 COVID-19 vaccine. Study-wide findings and caveats: Among spike-specific TCRs, nearly half reportedly target unmutated variant regions. The study found vaccine-associated CD4 TCRs spanning spike, dominant at 160-218 and 743-854. Mostly white British, mostly female donors; authors suggested clonal diversity may be underestimated. Repertoire samples came only from after the peak T cell response.

Only in-frame clones appear in the TCRdb table, and some are missing; sequencing was by immunoSEQ multiplex PCR. The sample shows 80,000 to 95,000 clones, about nine tenths of them seen only once. Details on this clone: What it binds is not known.

Germline V gives CDR1 KGHSH, CDR2 LQKENI. The CDR3 runs 13 residues. Germline trimming cut 4 bases from V and 4 bases from J; bases unmatched to any gene: 2. This specimen was peripheral blood, taken 28 days after the second AZD1222 dose. V is TRBV18 and J is TRBJ1-1, with 8 positions matching TRBD1. The source of this sequence is an adult who received the AZD1222 COVID-19 vaccine. CDR3 residues: CASSLTGGTEAFF. The CDR3 region has the DNA TGTGCCAGCTCACTTACAGGGGGCACTGAAGCTTTCTTT.